This T cell receptor beta chain was recovered during a study of siplizumab effects on memory and regulatory T cells. Study observations and caveats: Contribution to the alloresponse seemed major for naive T cells, which also seemed more diverse than memory cells.

Germline V gene lookup returns CDR1 SGDLS and CDR2 YYNGEE. The CDR3 runs to 14 residues. V was shortened by 4 bases and J by 8 bases, with 16 bases between the two germline ends. Points on this clone: The antigen is not known.

Each sample had about 100,000 TCR templates assayed. The method was immunoSEQ multiplex PCR; TCRdb's version includes in-frame clones alone and lacks a portion of them. The sample records more than 45,000 clones, approximately 97% being singletons. The clonotype comes from a human donor in good health. Specimen: naive CD4+ T cells sorted from blood. This chain uses TRBV9 with TRBJ1-3; D is possibly TRBD1 (6 bases). For the CDR3, the DNA is TGTGCCAGCAGCTATGGGGGGGCAGGATACACCATATATTTT. Translating gives CASSYGGAGYTIYF.